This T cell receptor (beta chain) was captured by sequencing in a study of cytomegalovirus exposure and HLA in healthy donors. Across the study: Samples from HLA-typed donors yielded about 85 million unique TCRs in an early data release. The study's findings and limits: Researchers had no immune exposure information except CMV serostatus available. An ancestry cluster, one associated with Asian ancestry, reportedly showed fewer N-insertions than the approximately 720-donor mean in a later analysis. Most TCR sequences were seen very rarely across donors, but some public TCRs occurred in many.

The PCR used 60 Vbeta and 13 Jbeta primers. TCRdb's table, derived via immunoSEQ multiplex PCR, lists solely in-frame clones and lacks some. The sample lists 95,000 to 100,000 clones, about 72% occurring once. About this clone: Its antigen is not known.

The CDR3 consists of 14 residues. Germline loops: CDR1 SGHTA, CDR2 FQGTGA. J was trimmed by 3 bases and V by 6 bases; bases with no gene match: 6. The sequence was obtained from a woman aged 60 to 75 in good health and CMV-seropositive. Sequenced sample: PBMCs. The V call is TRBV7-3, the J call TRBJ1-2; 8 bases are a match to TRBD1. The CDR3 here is CASSWGTGDYGYTF. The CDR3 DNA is TGTGCCAGCAGTTGGGGGACAGGCGACTATGGCTACACCTTC. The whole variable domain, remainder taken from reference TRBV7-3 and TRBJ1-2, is GAGVSQTPSNKVTEKGKYVELRCDPISGHTALYWYRQSLGQGPEFLIYFQGTGAADDSGLPNDRFFAVRPEGSVSTLKIQRTERGDSAVYLCASSWGTGDYGYTFGSGTRLTVV.